These 8 T cell receptor beta chains originate from one sample sequenced in a study of blood T cell repertoires in COVID-19. Assay: immunoSEQ multiplex PCR; the TCRdb copy retains only in-frame clones and omits some. The sample shows about 230,000 clones, around 83% of them seen only once. Sequences were obtained from peripheral blood. The source is a man aged 35 to 55 with acute or convalescent COVID-19.

This chain uses TRBV28 with TRBJ1-1, with D maybe TRBD1 (6 bases). Trimming cost V 4 bases and J 1 base, with 13 bases left between them. The CDR3 sequence is 15 residues long. The germline CDR1 and CDR2 sequences are MDHEN and SYDVKM. Here the CDR3 reads CASSYMNRANTEAFF. The CDR3 nucleotides read TGTGCCAGCAGTTACATGAACAGGGCGAACACTGAAGCTTTCTTT.

The rearrangement links TRBV12-5 to TRBJ1-4; 9 bases align to TRBD1. Germline CDR1 reads LGHNT; CDR2 reads FRNRAP. This CDR3 comprises 15 residues. V lost 0 bases to trimming and J lost 8 bases; unmatched junction nucleotides: 4. The CDR3 DNA is TGTGCTAGTGGTTTGGTATTGGGACAGGGAGAAAAACTGTTTTTT. It specifies CASGLVLGQGEKLFF. Drawing the rest from reference TRBV12-5 and TRBJ1-4, the complete variable domain is DARVTQTPRHKVTEMGQEVTMRCQPILGHNTVFWYRQTMMQGLELLAYFRNRAPLDDSGMPKDRFSAEMPDATLATLKIQPSEPRDSAVYFCASGLVLGQGEKLFFGSGTQLSVL.

This chain connects TRBV10-3 to TRBJ2-7; 7 bases align to TRBD1. V was clipped by 4 bases and J by 1 base; unmatched bases: 4. Looked up from germline, CDR1 is ENHRY and CDR2 is SYGVKD. The CDR3 has 14 residues. The chain's CDR3 is CAISGGGGSYEQYF. In DNA form, the CDR3 reads TGTGCCATCAGTGGAGGGGGCGGTTCCTACGAGCAGTACTTC.

V and J are TRBV5-1 and TRBJ1-1; D gene ambiguous. Germline CDR1 is SGHRS and CDR2 is YFSETQ. This CDR3 has 15 residues. The V end was cut by 0 bases, the J end by 4 bases, with 13 bases between. The CDR3 loop reads CASSLEWRGSTEAFF. The CDR3 coding sequence is TGCGCCAGCAGCTTGGAATGGAGAGGGTCCACTGAAGCTTTCTTT.

The chain employs TRBV15 and TRBJ2-1; TRBD2 aligns across 10 bases. J lost 7 bases, V lost 2 bases, and 11 bases had no gene match. The CDR3 loop spans 17 amino acids. Germline V CDR1 and CDR2: LNHNV, YYDKDF (reference sequence). The CDR3 here is CATSRMRLAGFLNEQFF. The CDR3 region has the DNA TGTGCCACCAGCAGAATGAGACTAGCGGGTTTTTTGAATGAGCAGTTCTTC.

Only one count was recorded for this clone. The rearrangement joins TRBV19 to TRBJ1-4, with D possibly matching TRBD1 (6 bases). Trimming took 9 bases from V and 4 from J, leaving 15 bases between them. This CDR3 has 14 amino acids. Germline V gives CDR1 LNHDA, CDR2 SQIVND (reference sequence). CDR3 sequence (DNA): TGTGCCAGAAATCAGGGGCTGGATAATGAAAAACTGTTTTTT. This sequence encodes CARNQGLDNEKLFF.

This clone was seen only once. The CDR3 sequence: CASSIMSSNQPQHF. The CDR3 region has the DNA TGTGCCAGTAGTATCATGTCAAGCAATCAGCCCCAGCATTTT. The V gene is TRBV19, the J gene TRBJ1-5; D is uncertain. CDR3 length equals 14 residues. V lost 3 bases and J 1 base, leaving 7 bases between the germline ends. Germline V CDR1 and CDR2: LNHDA, SQIVND (reference sequence).

The gene calls are TRBV7-6 and TRBJ2-7, with 11 bases identical to TRBD1. V dropped 5 bases and J dropped 7; count of bases not matched to a gene: 13. This CDR3 contains 16 residues. Germline V gives CDR1 SGHVS, CDR2 FNYEAQ. The CDR3 DNA is TGTGCCAGCAGCCCCTCCCCGGGACAGGGGGATGAAGAGCAGTACTTC. Encoded protein: CASSPSPGQGDEEQYF. Based on the CDR3 plus reference TRBV7-6 and TRBJ2-7, the full variable domain is GAGVSQSPRYKVTKRGQDVALRCDPISGHVSLYWYRQALGQGPEFLTYFNYEAQQDKSGLPNDRFSAERPEGSISTLTIQRTEQRDSAMYRCASSPSPGQGDEEQYFGPGTRLTVT.